This note documents a single TCR beta chain sequence. This clone was picked up a small number of times. Its antigen remains unidentified. Within one base of it there is no much larger clone, and no base qualities were kept. The CDR3 goes from the cysteine to the phenylalanine over 14 residues. Kept here is only the CDR3 DNA, which spans 42 bases and is read in frame from base 1. This sample is part of a study of cytomegalovirus exposure and HLA in healthy donors (TCRdb year 2017). Background on the whole study: In an earlier analysis of 587 of the donors, under 300 Gb of sequence data and 90 million to 120 million unique TCR beta sequences from 150 million to 200 million T cells were reported. The study used immunosequencing to profile the T cell repertoires of some 600 subjects and linked those repertoires to cytomegalovirus serostatus. In a later genetic analysis, genome-wide SNP genotypes for about 55% of the 666 donors were used, and that subset was treated as a discovery cohort. Rather than using new phenotypic data, the later analysis identified candidate immune exposures from TCR beta sequences and from how often those sequences occurred across donors. Along with the roughly 700-subject first cohort, a separate validation cohort of over 90 different subjects was used. An earlier analysis of 587 of the donors used high-throughput TCR beta sequencing to judge whether each TCR beta V gene segment behaved as functional or pseudogenic. Every repertoire in the discovery cohort had been generated on one and the same sequencing platform. HLA typing covered class I and class II loci at four-digit resolution. A later analysis re-analyzed previously published TCR beta repertoires from 600 to 850 donors and added high-resolution HLA genotyping to study TCR occurrence patterns. Of the roughly 400 genotyped donors, roughly 76% were placed in the genetic ancestry cluster associated with self-reported Caucasian donors. Approximately 300 gigabases of sequencing data and roughly 80 million unique TCR sequences made up an early release that covered nearly 650 HLA-typed donors. The study aimed to test whether signatures of past pathogen exposure could be identified by cataloging public T cell receptors. Typing coverage differed by locus: A, B, C, DRB1 and DQB1 were typed in about 620-640 donors, DQA1 in about 500, DPA1 in 600 to 610, and DPB1 in just under 490. Four to six DR-DQ haplotypes were handled as single units for association and clustering because linkage in the cohort was strong. Donor age, sex, ethnicity and CMV serostatus were collected together with the repertoire data. To predict cytomegalovirus infection status, the study combined high-throughput TCR immunosequencing, statistical association of individual TCRs with disease status, and machine learning. Across 300 to 500 genotyped donors of the cohort, an average of roughly 250,000 unique TCR beta nucleotide sequences per donor were sequenced, and roughly 20% of those sequences were non-productive.

The cohort was made up of about 670 healthy bone marrow donors. Cohort members were all nominally healthy when sampled, although unrecorded immune exposures were likely present. The donor tested CMV seropositive, placing the donor among the 250 to 350 seropositive members of the cohort. A peripheral blood sample was collected from each donor, and TCR beta sequencing was performed on peripheral blood mononuclear cells. Genomic DNA was extracted from the blood cell samples with the Qiagen DNeasy Blood Extraction Kit. The full study reports these points: According to the authors, the approach could potentially be generalized to other disease states and immunological phenotypes. In a later genetic analysis, a missense DCLRE1C variant was associated with V-gene and J-gene trimming of TCR beta chains, and the association was replicated in an independent cohort. In a later analysis, HLA-associated TCR beta chains showed more clonal expansion and lower generation probabilities than non-associated chains that were equally common. According to a later analysis, parvovirus B19, influenza, CMV and Epstein-Barr virus appeared linked to several top co-occurrence clusters. A later analysis associated 16,951 TCR beta sequences with specific HLA alleles at a false discovery rate of 0.05. While some public TCRs were present in many individuals, most TCR sequences turned up only very rarely across donors. A few of the identified cytomegalovirus-associated TCR beta chains were confirmed in vitro to be specific for cytomegalovirus antigens. An earlier analysis of approximately 530 of the donors showed that most TCR beta V segments appeared in productive rearrangements either about 90% or about 30% of the time, which broadly matched IMGT annotations. The classifier was reported to diagnose cytomegalovirus status with high specificity and sensitivity in both the original cohort and the validation cohort. A further reported finding was that TCR beta sequences accurately predicted the HLA-A and HLA-B alleles for most subjects in the first cohort. Some IMGT-functional V segments, including TRBV6-2 and TRBV6-3, could not be told apart with the 87-base-pair reads, so those segments were excluded. The study gave a list of under 200 TCR beta chains associated with cytomegalovirus. Most CMV-associated TCR beta chains appeared to be HLA-restricted in a later analysis, and the HLA associations seemed to be driven largely by CMV exposure. Immune exposure information for the cohort was limited to CMV serostatus. Because counts were too low, under 20 rarely observed V segments, including chromosome 9 orphons, were left out of the earlier analysis of 500 to 650 of the donors. Sequencing depth was assumed to be roughly uniform across donors in the presence/absence analyses, though that assumption may not hold. Compared with the approximately 670-donor mean, donors in an Asian-associated ancestry cluster had fewer N-insertions in productive TCRs, according to a later genetic analysis. The sequencing pipeline was judged likely to have produced a cluster of highly shared sequence variants as a technical artifact. Because HLA typing was unavailable for some donors at each locus, only the typed subset was used in association tests. According to a later analysis, TCR association rates differed among HLA loci, with DRB1 alleles showing the most associated TCRs and HLA-C alleles showing the fewest. Correlated functional status among segregating V segments might be attributable to linkage disequilibrium, but an unknown experimental factor could not be ruled out. When HLA alleles, especially DR and DQ, strongly co-occurred, attributing TCR associations to individual alleles was difficult. In this cohort, only TCR beta chains were sequenced, and detectable features were limited by the absence of alpha or paired-chain data.

Library preparation used the immunoSEQ multiplex PCR assay. For the multiplex PCR, a mixture combining 60 forward primers for TCR Vbeta segments and 13 reverse primers for TCR Jbeta segments was used. The CDR3 region of rearranged TCR beta genes was amplified from genomic DNA with a multiplex PCR assay. The amplified TCR beta libraries were sequenced on the Illumina HiSeq System as 87-base-pair reads. The original pipeline was this. A later analysis counted tens of millions of unique TCR beta chains across the approximately 700 repertoires, and roughly 9.9 million of these chains were shared by at least two donors. To remove PCR and sequencing errors, raw reads were error-corrected and collapsed into unique sequences using a nearest-neighbor algorithm that merged closely related sequences. V, D and J gene segments were assigned by aligning CDR3 sequences to IMGT reference sequences. For a sequence to be retained, a match of at least six nucleotides was required to both a V gene segment and a J gene segment. A rearrangement counted as productive if the CDR3 had no stop codons and remained in frame with V and J, and every other rearrangement counted as non-productive. CDR3 was defined by IMGT convention, running from the second conserved V-encoded cysteine to the conserved J-encoded phenylalanine. In an earlier analysis of some 550 of the donors, sequences lacking an unambiguous match to a single V gene segment were excluded. In an earlier analysis of several hundred of the donors, V segments were called functional above 56.7% productive rearrangements and were called segregating when the between-donor standard deviation exceeded 5%. A statistical classification framework was built to diagnose cytomegalovirus status from the catalog of TCR beta chain sequences. In a later analysis, V and J genes were assigned by comparing TCR nucleotide sequences against IMGT/GENE-DB human TR gene sequences. Using the TCRdist pipeline, a later analysis assigned CDR3 sequences along with most-parsimonious VDJ recombination scenarios. In a later analysis, every TCR beta chain was defined by the combination of its CDR3 amino acid sequence and its V-gene family, and reads without a unique V-gene family were dropped. As a way to deal with suspected cross-contamination and a sequencing artifact, a later analysis dropped 640 or so nucleotide sequences that were highly shared and had low generation probability. In a later analysis, a clonal expansion index for each public chain was calculated from normalized within-repertoire ranks of inferred template counts. Generation probabilities in a later analysis came from a VDJ recombination model fitted to out-of-frame rearrangements, and those results were checked against IGoR. Hypergeometric tests were used in a later analysis to score TCR-TCR, TCR-HLA and TCR-CMV co-occurrence, with a repertoire-size bias correction applied to the TCR pairs. To estimate false discovery rates, a later analysis permuted the HLA or CMV assignments 20 times. In a later analysis, co-occurring TCRs were grouped with DBSCAN, and TCRdist sequence similarity was added when clustering was performed within HLA-allele-positive subsets. Repertoires with fewer than 30,000 or more than 120,000 public chains, plus five repertoires with anomalous nucleotide sharing, were excluded from co-occurrence clustering. Sourced from immuneACCESS, this table was stored by TCRdb with only in-frame sequences that have V and J called. A share of the clones is absent; for the studies checked, an unresolved V gene accounts for under half, and the remainder has no known explanation. The V and J calls and the clone size are those of that table, but D and trimming were determined from the DNA. This sample comprises some 110,000 clones, approximately 82% of them detected only once. The ten largest clonotypes hold about 7.5% of the sample.

This receptor was obtained from a middle-aged man in good health and CMV-seropositive. Sequencing was carried out using PBMCs. The V gene is TRBV21-1 and the J gene is TRBJ2-7; TRBD1 reflects the table's D call only, with no check against the DNA. TRBV21-1 is a pseudogene. Here the CDR3 is given as CASSKTGLWYEQYF. The bases read TGTGCCAGCAGCAAGACAGGGTTGTGGTACGAGCAGTACTTC.